The next 7 T cell receptor beta chains were all read from a single sample in a study of Graves' ophthalmopathy and Graves' hyperthyroidism. RNA served as the template for amplifying TCR beta CDR3 regions. Following a first-round RT-PCR that used HTBI primers, a second-round multiplex PCR was carried out. In TCRdb, the multiplex PCR reads were re-called with MiXCR into one record per CDR3 protein. The table has approximately 210,000 distinct CDR3 sequences, under 30% seen once. Material for sequencing was peripheral blood. These receptors were collected from a man aged 45-60 years with Graves' ophthalmopathy.

This clonotype was counted at least ten times. V and J are TRBV6-2 or TRBV6-3 and TRBJ2-7; D possibly uses TRBD1 or TRBD2 (5 bases each). This CDR3 is 14 amino acids long. Trimming removed 2 bases from V and 4 bases from J, with 12 bases in between. The germline gives CDR1 MNHEY, CDR2 SVGEGT. The CDR3 bases are TGTGCCAGCAGTTACCGGGACGGGCTTTACGAGCAGTACTTC. Amino acid sequence: CASSYRDGLYEQYF.

This clonotype came up many times. This chain joins TRBV2 and TRBJ1-5; the match to TRBD1 covers 7 bases. The V segment lost 6 bases and the J segment 7 bases; nucleotides outside the gene matches: 6. The CDR3 runs to 13 residues. The germline V gene has CDR1 SNHLY and CDR2 FYNNEI. CDR3 sequence (DNA): TGTGCCAGCAGCGGACAGGCATGGCAGCCCCAGCATTTT. Translating gives CASSGQAWQPQHF.

This clonotype has at least ten counts. The genes are TRBV6-6 and TRBJ1-1; D gene unclear. Trimming took 5 bases from V and 1 from J, leaving 8 bases between them. CDR1 and CDR2 (germline): MNHNY, SVGAGI (reference sequence). The CDR3 is 13 residues long. The CDR3, as DNA: TGTGCCAGCAGTCAGAGAAGGAACACTGAAGCTTTCTTT. Translation gives CASSQRRNTEAFF.

This clonotype showed up many times. The chain employs TRBV20-1 and TRBJ2-5; 9 bases agree with TRBD2. Germline-derived CDR1 and CDR2 are DFQATT and SNEGSKA (reference sequence). V gave up 4 bases and J gave up 5 bases; unmatched junction bases: 5. The CDR3 extends over 13 amino acids. The CDR3 DNA is TGCAGTGCTAATAGCGGGAGTGATGAGACCCAGTACTTC. Translation gives CSANSGSDETQYF.

This clonotype has just a few counts. The rearrangement uses TRBV3-1 and TRBJ2-2; D gene uncertain. V lost 0 bases and J 10 bases, leaving 15 bases between the germline ends. In germline, CDR1 is LGHDT, CDR2 YNNKEL (reference sequence). CDR3 length: 15 residues. The CDR3 region is CASSQDTATKEELFF. The CDR3 nucleotides are TGTGCCAGCAGCCAAGACACCGCGACAAAAGAGGAGCTGTTTTTT.

This clonotype was counted many times. The chain links TRBV27 to TRBJ1-6; D is ambiguous. The CDR3 is made up of 14 amino acids. Germline assignment: CDR1 MNHEY and CDR2 SMNVEV (reference sequence). V lost 2 bases to trimming and J lost 9 bases, with 11 bases between them. This CDR3 reads CASSLLGEGSPLHF. For the CDR3, the DNA is TGTGCCAGCAGTTTACTAGGAGAAGGTTCACCCCTCCACTTT.

This clonotype was found many times. The chain recombines TRBV19 with TRBJ1-6; TRBD1 aligns across 8 bases. The CDR3 is 16 amino acids. V lost 4 bases to trimming and J lost 7 bases; unmatched junction nucleotides: 9. CDR1 is LNHDA, CDR2 SQIVND, per germline (reference sequence). The CDR3 is CASSRGGQVWNSPLHF. DNA for the CDR3: TGTGCCAGTAGTAGGGGGGGACAGGTGTGGAATTCACCCCTCCACTTT.